This is a list of T cell receptor beta chains from one sample in a study of blood T cells in healthy people across ages. TCRdb re-derived calls from the 5' RACE reads in MiXCR, one entry per CDR3 protein. The repertoire has over a million distinct CDR3 sequences, about 43% of them found once; the top ten carry roughly 7.9%. Sequenced: blood. These receptors all stem from a woman aged 18-29 years in good health. Both conserved end residues are part of each CDR3. A D gene is named only where the DNA matches it firmly.

-	TRBV10-3	CVISESGGANEKLFF
-	TRBV6-5	CASSPGFGTGGYTF
TRBD1	TRBV7-9	CASSLAGQFNYGYTF
TRBD1	TRBV9	CASRSTGGSTGELFF
-	TRBV4-1	CASGQDNGWSSYNEQFF
-	TRBV3-1	CASLTRGGGEQFF
-	TRBV2	CASERTVSYNEQFF
TRBD1	TRBV11-2	CASSSPGTGVPDTQYF
TRBD2	TRBV20-1	CSASGTSLFQYF
-	TRBV30	CAWAGAGGTEAFF
-	TRBV29-1	CSARGGNPIHEQYF
TRBD1	TRBV3-1	CASSHTGVSTDTQYF
-	TRBV5-1	CASSLGDKETQYF
-	TRBV20-1	CSARGTGGSRYF
-	TRBV5-1	CASSLGPGEAQFF
TRBD1	TRBV20-1	CSAPKDRGLGYTF
-	TRBV7-9	CASSSTSGGPLHF
-	TRBV12-5	CASGSGLTEAFF
-	TRBV3-1	CASSQGDAGRKETQYF
-	TRBV14	CASSQPGSYGYTF
TRBD1	TRBV20-1	CSAPRTGSVEQYF
-	TRBV4-2	CASSAGGSEDGQYF
-	TRBV10-3	CAISERRGPYEQYF
-	TRBV12-3/TRBV12-4	CASSPTMGTEAFF